Listed here is a single T cell receptor (beta chain). The CDR3 length is 13 residues. With 0 bases removed from V and 7 bases from J, the gap between germline ends came to 10 bases. Germline CDR1 SGHTA, CDR2 FQGNSA. These data come from a study of early T cells in non-severe SARS-CoV-2 infection. Study-wide background: RNA in bulk from unsorted whole blood was sequenced, and chains were unpaired.

TCRdb ran MiXCR on the 5' RACE reads and lists one entry per CDR3 protein. The table lists tens of thousands of distinct CDR3 sequences, approximately 5.7% of them singletons. Material: whole blood, obtained at baseline. This sequence was found in an adult who was a healthcare worker with PCR-confirmed SARS-CoV-2 infection or an uninfected control (not recorded which). The chain is built from TRBV7-2 and TRBJ2-7; D assignment may be TRBD1 or TRBD2 (5 bases each). The DNA of the CDR3 is TGTGCCAGCAGCTTAGCAGGGACGGGGGAGCAGTACTTC. It codes for CASSLAGTGEQYF.